The clone carrying this T cell receptor beta chain was found a few times. The antigen remains unidentified. The sample is drawn from a study of T-cell memory formation after mild COVID-19. Findings and caveats of the study: Contracting CD4+ clones were located mainly in CM and EM, and CD8+ clones in EMRA.

Each CDR3 protein gets one entry after TCRdb re-called the 5' RACE reads with MiXCR. This sample has 100,000 to 150,000 distinct CDR3 sequences; 17% occur once, and the top ten carry 5% to 5.5%. CDR1 and CDR2 from the germline V gene are SGHNT and YENEEA. The CDR3 covers 18 residues. Trimming at V came to 0 bases and at J to 5 bases, leaving 15 bases not matched to a gene. Sequenced sample: PBMCs or a T cell subset sorted from them (not recorded which). The receptor was isolated from a man younger than 35 who had mild COVID-19 (a few samples of this study predate the infection). Cell type and time point are not known. The gene calls are TRBV11-3 and TRBJ2-7, with 8 bases fitting TRBD1. This CDR3 reads CASSLDLGQARARHEQYF. The CDR3 DNA reads TGTGCCAGCAGCTTAGACCTGGGACAGGCGAGAGCGCGGCACGAGCAGTACTTC.